One sample yielded the 22 T cell receptor beta chains listed below, sequenced in a study of post-analysis software for immune sequencing data. Study-level findings and limits: Five or six TRBV segments were more frequent in patients than controls; TRBV5-6, TRBV5-1 and TRBV20-1 belonged to this group.

These receptors' antigens are unknown. Unique molecular identifiers had been added to the TCR beta cDNA libraries. TCRdb called the PCR reads again in MiXCR, with one record for every CDR3 protein. In the table there are some 700,000 distinct CDR3 sequences, roughly three fifths of which are singletons. The sequenced sample was blood. Source of these receptors: a girl aged 2-9 years with multiple sclerosis.

V gene TRBV29-1 combines with J gene TRBJ2-5; D is ambiguous. V lost 6 bases and J lost 0, with 14 bases in between. The CDR3 runs 14 residues. Germline lookup yields CDR1 SQVTM and CDR2 ANQGSEA. CDR3 region: CSVTPPGHQETQYF. The CDR3 coding sequence is TGCAGCGTCACCCCTCCCGGCCACCAAGAGACCCAGTACTTC.

This clonotype was counted between two and nine times. The rearrangement uses TRBV6-5 and TRBJ2-1; tentatively, D is TRBD1 (6 bases). Germline V gives CDR1 MNHEY, CDR2 SVGAGI. The CDR3 is 15 amino acids. Trimming removed 5 bases from V and 4 bases from J, with 15 bases in between. The CDR3 coding sequence is TGTGCCAGCAGTCAGACCCCAGGGGCGTACAATGAGCAGTTCTTC. It codes for CASSQTPGAYNEQFF.

The CDR3 here is CASTRQGLNEQFF. CDR3 DNA: TGTGCCAGCACCCGACAGGGACTAAATGAGCAGTTCTTC. The rearrangement uses TRBV5-5 and TRBJ2-1, with D tentatively TRBD1 or TRBD2 (7 bases each). The V and J ends lost 6 bases and 7 bases respectively, with 14 bases between them. There are 13 residues in the CDR3. Germline V gives CDR1 SGHKS, CDR2 YYEKEE (reference sequence). Using reference TRBV5-5 and TRBJ2-1 for the parts outside the CDR3, the full variable domain is DAGVTQSPTHLIKTRGQQVTLRCSPISGHKSVSWYQQVLGQGPQFIFQYYEKEERGRGNFPDRFSARQFPNYSSELNVNALLLGDSALYLCASTRQGLNEQFFGPGTRLTVL.

The chain couples TRBV7-9 to TRBJ2-3; D is ambiguous. V was trimmed by 3 bases and J by 2 bases, leaving 12 bases between them. The CDR3 loop spans 15 amino acids. The germline gives CDR1 SEHNR, CDR2 FQNEAQ (reference sequence). CDR3 loop: CASSLDGPLTDTQYF. The CDR3 DNA sequence: TGTGCCAGCAGCTTGGATGGGCCTCTCACAGATACGCAGTATTTT.

The chain's CDR3 is CSATSGQGAVSYNEQFF. The CDR3 DNA is TGCAGTGCCACAAGCGGACAGGGGGCGGTGTCCTACAATGAGCAGTTCTTC. This sequence joins TRBV20-1 and TRBJ2-1; 11 bases are a match to TRBD1. This CDR3 has 17 amino acids. Germline CDR1 and CDR2: DFQATT and SNEGSKA (reference sequence). After removal of 6 bases from V and 1 base from J, the junction contained 11 bases not matched to a gene.

CDR3: CSAKVLSADTQYF. The CDR3 DNA follows: TGCAGTGCAAAGGTTTTGTCGGCAGATACGCAGTATTTT. The chain couples TRBV20-1 to TRBJ2-3; D unclear. This CDR3 is built from 13 residues. Trimming took off 6 bases at V and 4 bases at J, with 14 bases between the two ends. The V gene's germline CDR1 is DFQATT and CDR2 SNEGSKA (reference sequence).

This clonotype was recorded a few times. The V and J genes are TRBV5-6 and TRBJ2-6; TRBD1 is a possible D gene (5 bases). Germline CDR1 is SGHDT and CDR2 is YYEEEE. V lost 4 bases and J 12 bases, leaving 14 bases between the germline ends. The CDR3 is 13 amino acids. CDR3 DNA: TGTGCCAGCAGCCCGTGGCAGGGCGGCGTCCTGACTTTC. Encoded protein: CASSPWQGGVLTF.

The genes are TRBV5-1 and TRBJ2-1; D remains ambiguous. In germline, CDR1 is SGHRS, CDR2 YFSETQ. The CDR3 loop spans 13 amino acids. Trimming took off 3 bases at V and 4 bases at J, with 8 bases between the two ends. In DNA, the CDR3 is TGCGCCAGCAGCTCCGGAGTATACAATGAGCAGTTCTTC. Its translation: CASSSGVYNEQFF.

This chain uses TRBV5-1 with TRBJ2-5; no firm D call. This CDR3 is 14 amino acids long. From germline, CDR1 is SGHRS and CDR2 YFSETQ. Between the trimmed V and J ends, which lost 1 base and 2 bases, there was a span of 9 bases. The CDR3 nucleotides are TGCGCCAGCAGCTTGTCCCAGACGCAAGAGACCCAGTACTTC. Encoded protein: CASSLSQTQETQYF.

The genes are TRBV13 and TRBJ2-1, with a possible D match to TRBD1 (6 bases). V shed 5 bases and J shed 8 bases, with 7 bases lying between them. Germline CDR1 is PRHDT and CDR2 is FYEKMQ (reference sequence). The CDR3 sequence is 11 residues long. The CDR3 DNA sequence: TGTGCCAGCAGCCACAGGGATGAGCAGTTCTTC. As protein: CASSHRDEQFF.

The chain links TRBV20-1 to TRBJ2-2, with 7 bases that match TRBD1. Germline CDR1 and CDR2: DFQATT and SNEGSKA (reference sequence). This CDR3 is 16 amino acids long. Trimming at V came to 3 bases and at J to 2 bases, leaving 9 bases not matched to a gene. CDR3 in amino acids: CSARRPGQLNTGELFF. In nucleotides, the CDR3 is TGCAGTGCTAGGCGTCCGGGACAGTTAAACACCGGGGAGCTGTTTTTT.

This chain joins TRBV10-3 and TRBJ2-5, with 12 nucleotides matching TRBD1. The germline V gene has CDR1 ENHRY and CDR2 SYGVKD. The V gene end was trimmed by 10 bases and the J gene end by 5 bases; junction bases not matched to a gene: 8. CDR3 length: 14 residues. The CDR3 spells CATSRDRGQETQYF. DNA for the CDR3: TGTGCCACAAGCCGGGACAGGGGGCAGGAGACCCAGTACTTC.

The V gene is TRBV27, the J gene TRBJ2-5, with 10 bases fitting TRBD2. The DNA end is a closer match to TRBJ2-7, so the J assignment may be wrong. CDR3 size: 16 residues. The germline gives CDR1 MNHEY, CDR2 SMNVEV (reference sequence). CDR3 DNA sequence: TGTGCCAGCAGTTCCAAAAGCGGGAGGGCCACGTACGAGCAGTACTTC. Encoded protein: CASSSKSGRATYEQYF.

The chain uses TRBV14 and TRBJ2-5; TRBD2 might be the D (6 bases). The DNA end is a closer match to TRBJ2-7, so the J assignment may be wrong. CDR3 length: 12 residues. Germline lookup yields CDR1 SGHDN and CDR2 FVKESK. In DNA, the CDR3 is TGTGCCAGCAGCCATGGAGGGGCCGAGCAGTACTTC. It specifies CASSHGGAEQYF.

This clonotype was picked up a small number of times. V and J are TRBV6-5 and TRBJ2-3, with 13 bases fitting TRBD2. CDR3 length: 15 amino acids. Per germline, CDR1 MNHEY and CDR2 SVGAGI. Germline trimming cut 6 bases from V and 5 bases from J; bases unmatched to any gene: 5. This chain's CDR3 is CASRALAGGLDTQYF. DNA for the CDR3: TGTGCCAGCAGGGCACTAGCGGGGGGGCTAGATACGCAGTATTTT.

V is TRBV5-6 and J is TRBJ2-1, with 7 bases matching TRBD1. This CDR3 has 15 residues. The junction had 9 bases not matched to a gene; V was cut back by 5 bases and J by 4 bases. Germline loops: CDR1 SGHDT, CDR2 YYEEEE. The CDR3 here is CASRSTRDSYNEQFF. DNA for the CDR3: TGTGCCAGCAGATCTACCCGGGACAGTTACAATGAGCAGTTCTTC.

The chain links TRBV20-1 to TRBJ1-1, with D perhaps TRBD1 (5 bases). V was cut by 0 bases and J by 1 base, with 18 bases left in between. The CDR3 consists of 17 residues. The germline V gene has CDR1 DFQATT and CDR2 SNEGSKA (reference sequence). As DNA, the CDR3 is TGCAGTGCTAGAGAGGGAGGGGACGGACTCCAGAACACTGAAGCTTTCTTT. As protein: CSAREGGDGLQNTEAFF.

The chain couples TRBV10-3 to TRBJ2-1, with D perhaps TRBD1 or TRBD2 (6 bases each). Germline V gene sequence: CDR1 ENHRY, CDR2 SYGVKD. V was shortened by 7 bases and J by 4 bases, with 11 bases between the two germline ends. This CDR3 is built from 13 residues. In DNA, the CDR3 is TGTGCCATCATGGGGGGCGATTACAATGAGCAGTTCTTC. Translated: CAIMGGDYNEQFF.

This clonotype occurred a few times. No DNA is shown, since the ends of the CDR3 on it are uncertain; the CDR3 is the one TCRdb lists. The CDR3 sequence is CATSDSGQASYNEQFF. The rearrangement uses TRBV24-1 and TRBJ2-1; the D segment call TRBD1 is taken from the table without a DNA check. Germline V lookup: CDR1 KGHDR, CDR2 SFDVKD. With termini counted, the CDR3 has 16 amino acids.

With regard to this clonotype: The junction does not match germline at one end; this may be a read error. The V call is TRBV3-1, the J call TRBJ1-6; unclear D gene. Germline loops: CDR1 LGHDT, CDR2 YNNKEL (reference sequence). The CDR3 consists of 12 residues. CDR3 loop: CASSQRPQPPHF. DNA for the CDR3: TGTGCCAGCAGCCAAAGGCCCCAACCCCCCCACTTT.

This clonotype showed up just a few times. The chain has TRBV11-2 and TRBJ2-3, with D unresolved. V lost 5 bases to trimming and J lost 2 bases, with 17 bases between them. The CDR3 spans 16 residues. The germline CDR1 and CDR2 sequences are SGHAT and FQNNGV. The CDR3, as DNA: TGTGCCAGCAGCCCGTGGACGGCGACTGACACAGATACGCAGTATTTT. Translated: CASSPWTATDTDTQYF.

The V gene is TRBV6-5, the J gene TRBJ1-1; D not certain. Trimming pared 0 bases from V and 7 bases from J, leaving 9 bases between. This CDR3 spans 13 amino acids. Germline-derived CDR1 and CDR2 are MNHEY and SVGAGI. The CDR3 DNA follows: TGTGCCAGCAGTTACTCGGAGGGAAATGAAGCTTTCTTT. Protein: CASSYSEGNEAFF.